The 20 T cell receptor beta chains reported below all come from one sample, sequenced in a study of blood T cell repertoires in COVID-19. TCRdb's table, derived via immunoSEQ multiplex PCR, lists solely in-frame clones and lacks some. The table records hundreds of thousands of clones, about 91% of them present only once. Sequencing was performed on peripheral blood. These receptors were collected from a woman under 40 with COVID-19, enrolled during active disease.

V and J are TRBV7-9 and TRBJ1-1; D possibly corresponds to TRBD1 (5 bases). Trimming took off 2 bases at V and 7 bases at J, with 11 bases between the two ends. This CDR3 is 13 amino acids long. The germline V gene encodes CDR1 SEHNR and CDR2 FQNEAQ (reference sequence). The CDR3 nucleotides are TGTGCCAGCAGCTTATATTCGGGGGGTGAAGCTTTCTTT. Its translation: CASSLYSGGEAFF.

The chain couples TRBV6-5 to TRBJ2-1; 7 bases are a match to TRBD1. J gave up 3 bases and V 7 bases, and 9 bases lay outside the gene matches. The CDR3 totals 15 residues. Per germline, CDR1 MNHEY and CDR2 SVGAGI. CDR3 DNA sequence: TGTGCCAGCATCGCGACAGGGTTAAACTACAATGAGCAGTTCTTC. It is translated as CASIATGLNYNEQFF.

This sequence joins TRBV13 and TRBJ2-3, with 9 bases fitting TRBD1. Germline CDR1 PRHDT, CDR2 FYEKMQ (reference sequence). CDR3 size: 16 residues. V lost 2 bases to trimming and J lost 5 bases; unmatched junction nucleotides: 8. The CDR3 sequence: CASSLRTGGVIDTQYF. CDR3 in DNA: TGTGCCAGCAGCTTACGTACAGGGGGCGTGATAGATACGCAGTATTTT.

This chain connects TRBV6-1 to TRBJ2-1; the D gene is possibly TRBD2 (6 bases). V lost 2 bases and J 9 bases, leaving 8 bases between the germline ends. CDR1 MNHNS and CDR2 SASEGT come from the germline V gene. There are 12 residues in the CDR3. The CDR3 nucleotides are TGTGCCAGCAGTGAAAACGGGGGTGAGCAGTTCTTC. Encoded protein: CASSENGGEQFF.

The chain recombines TRBV27 with TRBJ2-4, with 11 bases aligning to TRBD1. The length of the CDR3 is 16 residues. Trimming at V came to 3 bases and at J to 1 base, leaving 2 bases not matched to a gene. Germline values: CDR1 MNHEY, CDR2 SMNVEV (reference sequence). This CDR3 reads CASSFRDRGAKNIQYF. As DNA, the CDR3 is TGTGCCAGCAGTTTCCGGGACAGGGGGGCCAAAAACATTCAGTACTTC.

V gene TRBV4-2 combines with J gene TRBJ2-7, with 7 bases that match TRBD1. Looked up from germline, CDR1 is LGHNA and CDR2 is YNFKEQ. CDR3 length equals 16 residues. J gave up 7 bases and V 4 bases, and 16 bases lay outside the gene matches. The CDR3 is CASSPGGRGPLGEQYF. Here the CDR3 DNA reads TGTGCCAGCAGCCCTGGCGGTAGGGGGCCCCTCGGAGAGCAGTACTTC.

J is TRBJ2-2 and V is TRBV18; 12 bases are shared with TRBD1. Germline V gene sequence: CDR1 KGHSH, CDR2 LQKENI. The trim removed 2 bases at V and 3 bases at J, leaving 4 bases unmatched. The CDR3 is 17 amino acids. The CDR3 protein is CASSPGTGGRDTGELFF. DNA of the CDR3: TGTGCCAGCTCACCAGGGACAGGGGGCCGGGACACCGGGGAGCTGTTTTTT.

The chain has TRBV19 and TRBJ1-2, with 10 bases that match TRBD1. V gave up 5 bases and J gave up 2 bases; unmatched junction bases: 5. Germline lookup yields CDR1 LNHDA and CDR2 SQIVND (reference sequence). The length of the CDR3 is 15 residues. The CDR3 region has the DNA TGTGCCAGTAGTTCCCCGGGACAGGGGAACTATGGCTACACCTTC. Protein: CASSSPGQGNYGYTF.

This clone showed up just a few times. This chain joins TRBV18 and TRBJ1-1; maybe TRBD1 (5 bases). Trimming shortened V by 1 base and J by 4 bases, and 10 bases separated the two germline ends. This CDR3 spans 14 amino acids. Germline V CDR1 and CDR2: KGHSH, LQKENI. CDR3 in DNA: TGTGCCAGCTCACCACAGGGGTATGGCACTGAAGCTTTCTTT. It specifies CASSPQGYGTEAFF. Filled out from reference TRBV18 and TRBJ1-1, the complete variable domain reads NAGVMQNPRHLVRRRGQEARLRCSPMKGHSHVYWYRQLPEEGLKFMVYLQKENIIDESGMPKERFSAEFPKEGPSILRIQQVVRGDSAAYFCASSPQGYGTEAFFGQGTRLTVV.

For this clone: This sample also contains other DNA sequences that code for the same CDR3. The chain joins TRBV7-2 to TRBJ2-6; weak D call: TRBD2 (5 bases). This CDR3 has 16 residues. Germline-derived CDR1 and CDR2 are SGHTA and FQGNSA. The V and J ends lost 5 bases and 4 bases respectively, with 15 bases between them. CDR3 sequence reads: CASSPNRGSGANVLTF. The CDR3 nucleotides are TGTGCCAGCAGCCCAAATCGGGGTTCCGGGGCCAACGTCCTGACTTTC.

The rearrangement uses TRBV9 and TRBJ1-4; D gene uncertain. The CDR3 sequence is 11 residues long. The germline CDR1 and CDR2 sequences are SGDLS and YYNGEE. With 3 bases removed from V and 12 bases from J, the gap between germline ends came to 9 bases. The CDR3 spells CASSGTGELFF. In DNA, the CDR3 is TGTGCCAGCAGCGGCACCGGGGAACTGTTTTTT.

The rearrangement uses TRBV5-1 and TRBJ2-6; D call uncertain. V shed 0 bases and J shed 4 bases, with 8 bases lying between them. The CDR3 loop spans 15 amino acids. CDR1 is SGHRS and CDR2 is YFSETQ in the germline V gene. CDR3 nucleotides: TGCGCCAGCAGCTTGGACTTTAAGGGGGCCAACGTCCTGACTTTC. This codes for CASSLDFKGANVLTF.

Concerning this clone: Other DNA sequences within the sample encode an identical CDR3. The chain is built from TRBV7-2 and TRBJ2-1; 9 bases are shared with TRBD1. This CDR3 spans 15 amino acids. The germline V gene has CDR1 SGHTA and CDR2 FQGNSA. The junction had 8 bases not matched to a gene; V was cut back by 2 bases and J by 9 bases. The CDR3 sequence is CASSLTRTGVSEQFF. As DNA, the CDR3 is TGTGCCAGCAGCTTAACCCGGACAGGGGTGTCTGAGCAGTTCTTC.

As to this clone: The identical CDR3 is also encoded by other nucleotide sequences in the sample. The chain recombines TRBV11-3 with TRBJ2-3; a possible D gene is TRBD2 (6 bases). The germline V gene encodes CDR1 SGHNT and CDR2 YENEEA. Trimming took off 3 bases at V and 2 bases at J, with 12 bases between the two ends. The CDR3 is made up of 15 amino acids. CDR3 region: CASSLEGGFTDTQYF. The DNA for the CDR3 is TGTGCCAGCAGCTTGGAAGGAGGGTTCACAGATACGCAGTATTTT. The whole variable domain, remainder taken from reference TRBV11-3 and TRBJ2-3, is EAGVVQSPRYKIIEKKQPVAFWCNPISGHNTLYWYLQNLGQGPELLIRYENEEAVDDSQLPKDRFSAERLKGVDSTLKIQPAELGDSAVYLCASSLEGGFTDTQYFGPGTRLTVL.

The genes are TRBV30 and TRBJ2-5; 10 nucleotides match TRBD2. CDR3 length equals 15 residues. Germline CDR1 reads GTSNPN; CDR2 reads SVGIG (reference sequence). J gave up 7 bases and V 4 bases, and 12 bases lay outside the gene matches. The CDR3 region is CAWTSGRGPIGTQYF. Here the CDR3 DNA reads TGTGCCTGGACTAGCGGGAGAGGGCCCATTGGGACCCAGTACTTC. The full variable domain, completed using reference TRBV30 and TRBJ2-5, is SQTIHQWPATLVQPVGSPLSLECTVEGTSNPNLYWYRQAAGRGLQLLFYSVGIGQISSEVPQNLSASRPQDRQFILSSKKLLLSDSGFYLCAWTSGRGPIGTQYFGPGTRLLVL.

This chain links TRBV3-1 (or the pseudogene TRBV3-2) with TRBJ2-6, with D possibly being TRBD2 (5 bases). V was shortened by 4 bases and J by 4 bases, with 17 bases between the two germline ends. The germline CDR1 and CDR2 sequences are LGHDT and YNNKEL (reference sequence). The CDR3 runs to 17 residues. In DNA, the CDR3 is TGTGCCAGCAGCCCGCGGGCCGCCGCTCTGGGGGCCAACGTCCTGACTTTC. It codes for CASSPRAAALGANVLTF.

J is TRBJ2-7 and V is TRBV1; TRBD2, the D gene given by the table, was not confirmed from the DNA. TRBV1 is a listed pseudogene. The CDR3 runs 16 residues. DNA for the CDR3: TGCACCAGCAGCCAGGGATGGACTAGCGGGGTCCACGAGCAGTACTTC. It encodes CTSSQGWTSGVHEQYF.

The chain employs TRBV7-9 and TRBJ2-7; 7 bases match TRBD1. The CDR3 totals 15 residues. V shed 5 bases and J 1 base; nucleotides not matched to a gene: 8. Germline assignment: CDR1 SEHNR and CDR2 FQNEAQ (reference sequence). The CDR3 protein is CASSPGTERSYEQYV. The DNA for the CDR3 is TGTGCCAGCAGCCCTGGGACAGAACGATCCTACGAGCAGTACGTC.

This chain joins TRBV19 and TRBJ1-2; weak D call: TRBD1 (5 bases). In germline, CDR1 is LNHDA, CDR2 SQIVND (reference sequence). V was trimmed by 5 bases and J by 4 bases, leaving 8 bases between them. This CDR3 spans 12 amino acids. CDR3: CASSWTTYGYTF. The CDR3 DNA follows: TGTGCCAGTAGTTGGACAACCTATGGCTACACCTTC. The whole variable domain, remainder taken from reference TRBV19 and TRBJ1-2, is DGGITQSPKYLFRKEGQNVTLSCEQNLNHDAMYWYRQDPGQGLRLIYYSQIVNDFQKGDIAEGYSVSREKKESFPLTVTSAQKNPTAFYLCASSWTTYGYTFGSGTRLTVV.

This clone was found a few times. The chain has TRBV25-1 and TRBJ1-1, with D possibly TRBD1 on 5 matching bases. CDR1 is MGHDK, CDR2 SYGVNS, per germline. The CDR3 loop spans 14 amino acids. V shed 7 bases and J shed 0 bases, with 12 bases lying between them. The CDR3 here is CASNPLGVNTEAFF. DNA for the CDR3: TGTGCCAGCAATCCATTAGGGGTGAACACTGAAGCTTTCTTT.